This T cell receptor (beta chain) was sequenced in a study of blood T cell repertoires in COVID-19. Study-level background: Italy, Spain and the United States were the sources of the convalescent and acute COVID-19 samples. Sample material is recorded as cDNA or gDNA derived from T cells, B-cell-depleted T cells, or PBMCs.

The germline V gene has CDR1 SGHRS and CDR2 YFSETQ. The V segment lost 4 bases and the J segment 1 base; nucleotides outside the gene matches: 7. This CDR3 has 15 amino acids. Authors' processing steps: By means of reference gene primer amplification, nucleated cell counts were estimated. TCRdb keeps only in-frame clones here, not all; method: immunoSEQ multiplex PCR. Clone size and the V and J calls come from that table; the DNA yielded D and trimming. This sample has roughly 73,000 clones; 88% occur once, and the top ten carry around 1.5%. The sample comprised peripheral blood. This clonotype was sampled from a human donor in a cohort sampled during active COVID-19. The J gene is TRBJ2-5, the V gene TRBV5-1; 7 bases are a match to TRBD2. CDR3 sequence: CASSLREGTQETQYF. As DNA, the CDR3 is TGCGCCAGCAGCCTAAGGGAGGGGACCCAAGAGACCCAGTACTTC.